The 30 T cell receptor beta chains reported below all come from one sample, sequenced in a study of spatial heterogeneity in lung cancer. TCRdb analysed the 5' RACE reads with MiXCR anew, one entry per CDR3 protein. The sample lists some 120,000 distinct CDR3 sequences, 12% occurring once. This sample's time point: blood at routine non-recurrence follow-up after resection. Tumor, nontumor lung or frozen PBMC supplied whole RNA that was sequenced unsorted. The material sequenced was PBMCs, taken at follow-up. Receptor source: a male donor with early-stage non-small cell lung cancer.

The genes are TRBV7-2 and TRBJ1-5, with TRBD1 matching over 8 bases. The CDR3 covers 14 residues. With 4 bases clipped from V and 5 bases from J, the junction kept 4 bases outside the gene matches. The germline V gene has CDR1 SGHTA and CDR2 FQGNSA. CDR3 nucleotides: TGTGCCAGCAGCTCTGGACAGGGATATCAGCCCCAGCATTTT. Amino acids: CASSSGQGYQPQHF.

J is TRBJ2-1 and V is TRBV7-2, with D perhaps given as TRBD1 or TRBD2 (5 bases each). The CDR3 covers 15 residues. Trimming left V 1 base short and J 6 bases short, with 13 bases between. The V gene's germline CDR1 is SGHTA and CDR2 FQGNSA. CDR3 in amino acids: CASSLEGTVPNEQFF. In DNA, the CDR3 is TGTGCCAGCAGCTTAGAGGGGACCGTCCCCAATGAGCAGTTCTTC. The whole variable domain, filled in from reference TRBV7-2 and TRBJ2-1, reads GAGVSQSPSNKVTEKGKDVELRCDPISGHTALYWYRQSLGQGLEFLIYFQGNSAPDKSGLPSDRFSAERTGGSVSTLTIQRTQQEDSAVYLCASSLEGTVPNEQFFGPGTRLTVL.

The chain is built from TRBV15 and TRBJ2-3, with D uncertain. Between the trimmed V and J ends, which lost 3 bases and 3 bases, there was a span of 10 bases. The germline V gene encodes CDR1 LNHNV and CDR2 YYDKDF (reference sequence). CDR3 length: 14 residues. The CDR3 region is CATSRSRGTDTQYF. The CDR3 DNA sequence: TGTGCCACCAGCAGGAGCCGAGGAACAGATACGCAGTATTTT. Full variable domain (rest looked up from reference TRBV15 and TRBJ2-3): DAMVIQNPRYQVTQFGKPVTLSCSQTLNHNVMYWYQQKSSQAPKLLFHYYDKDFNNEADTPDNFQSRRPNTSFCFLDIRSPGLGDTAMYLCATSRSRGTDTQYFGPGTRLTVL.

In this sample, this clonotype turned up a few times. This chain uses TRBV12-3 or TRBV12-4 with TRBJ2-5; maybe TRBD2 (5 bases). The CDR3 has 15 residues. Trimming removed 4 bases at V and 7 bases at J, with 19 bases between. The CDR3 is CASSSNGKREGTQYF. Here the CDR3 DNA reads TGTGCCAGCAGTTCCAACGGGAAACGAGAAGGGACCCAGTACTTC.

In this sample, this clonotype turned up a few times. The chain carries TRBV24-1 and TRBJ1-5; D is uncertain. The germline V gene encodes CDR1 KGHDR and CDR2 SFDVKD. The CDR3 covers 17 residues. Trimming took 9 bases from V and 0 from J, leaving 20 bases between them. The CDR3 here is CATPPLYRGYSNQPQHF. The CDR3 DNA is TGTGCCACCCCCCCGCTGTATCGCGGGTATAGCAATCAGCCCCAGCATTTT.

This clonotype appeared many times. The chain carries TRBV12-3 or TRBV12-4 and TRBJ1-5, with a weak D call TRBD1 (5 bases). Trimming removed 8 bases at V and 5 bases at J, with 19 bases between. This CDR3 comprises 15 residues. CDR3 DNA: TGTGCCAGCCACCCGGGCCAGTCGGGGGATCAGCCCCAGCATTTT. Its translation: CASHPGQSGDQPQHF.

This clonotype has only a few counts. This sequence joins TRBV15 and TRBJ1-1; D is unresolved. V dropped 0 bases and J dropped 6 bases, with 5 bases sitting between them. Germline V gene data show CDR1 as LNHNV and CDR2 as YYDKDF (reference sequence). The CDR3 has 12 residues. Here the CDR3 reads CATSRDIAEAFF. The CDR3 nucleotides read TGTGCCACCAGCAGAGATATAGCTGAAGCTTTCTTT.

The chain couples TRBV18 to TRBJ2-5; TRBD1 is a possible D gene (5 bases). The V end lost 2 bases, the J end lost 1 base, and 11 bases lay between the germline ends. Germline V lookup: CDR1 KGHSH, CDR2 LQKENI. This CDR3 is built from 15 residues. The CDR3 is CASSPYGHPQETQYF. DNA for the CDR3: TGTGCCAGCTCACCATATGGACACCCCCAAGAGACCCAGTACTTC.

Many counts were recorded for this clonotype. This rearrangement joins TRBV5-1 to TRBJ2-3, with D unresolved. Germline values: CDR1 SGHRS, CDR2 YFSETQ. V lost 4 bases and J lost 2, with 20 bases in between. The length of the CDR3 is 17 residues. DNA for the CDR3: TGCGCCAGCAGCCTGACCTTAGTGGGAAGTTACACAGATACGCAGTATTTT. Its translation is CASSLTLVGSYTDTQYF.

V and J are TRBV7-2 and TRBJ1-3, with D perhaps matching TRBD1 (5 bases). Germline V lookup: CDR1 SGHTA, CDR2 FQGNSA. This CDR3 comprises 15 residues. Between the trimmed V and J ends, which lost 5 bases and 0 bases, there was a span of 11 bases. Written as DNA, the CDR3 is TGTGCCAGCAGCCGGGACGTAAGCTCTGGAAACACCATATATTTT. Its protein product is CASSRDVSSGNTIYF.

In this sample, this clonotype turned up many times. The chain joins TRBV28 to TRBJ1-1; TRBD1 is a possible D gene (6 bases). V was cut by 2 bases and J by 7 bases, with 11 bases left in between. The CDR3 spans 13 residues. Germline V gene data show CDR1 as MDHEN and CDR2 as SYDVKM. Written as DNA, the CDR3 is TGTGCCAGCAGTTTAGCCGGGGGCCTTGAAGCTTTCTTT. Protein product: CASSLAGGLEAFF.

In this sample, this clonotype turned up a few times. The chain has TRBV15 and TRBJ2-1; tentatively, D is TRBD2 (5 bases). V lost 0 bases, J lost 0 bases, and 12 bases lay in between. The CDR3 has 17 amino acids. CDR1 and CDR2 from the germline V gene are LNHNV and YYDKDF (reference sequence). The CDR3 loop is CATSRDEGGFSYNEQFF. The CDR3 DNA reads as TGTGCCACCAGCAGAGATGAGGGCGGTTTCTCCTACAATGAGCAGTTCTTC.

This clonotype was counted at least ten times. The gene calls are TRBV9 and TRBJ2-1; 8 bases are shared with TRBD1. Germline assignment: CDR1 SGDLS and CDR2 YYNGEE. This CDR3 is built from 15 residues. Trimming removed 1 base from V and 3 bases from J; junction bases left unmatched: 3. The CDR3 sequence: CASSVSGGFYNEQFF. In DNA form, the CDR3 reads TGTGCCAGCAGCGTATCAGGGGGCTTCTACAATGAGCAGTTCTTC.

Ten or more counts support this clonotype. The gene calls are TRBV5-1 and TRBJ2-4; tentative D call: TRBD1 (5 bases). V lost 0 bases and J lost 3, with 13 bases in between. Germline loops: CDR1 SGHRS, CDR2 YFSETQ. There are 16 residues in the CDR3. This CDR3 is CASSLETALGKNIQYF. The CDR3 coding sequence is TGCGCCAGCAGCTTGGAGACAGCCTTAGGCAAAAACATTCAGTACTTC.

A note on this clonotype: This may arise from a read error, as a much more abundant clone is one base away. The V gene is TRBV28, the J gene TRBJ1-2; the D is unclear. V shed 4 bases and J shed 0 bases, with 12 bases lying between them. This CDR3 has 15 residues. CDR1 is MDHEN, CDR2 SYDVKM, per germline. CDR3 bases: TGTGCCAGCAGTTGGGGTAGGTTAGCTAACTATGGCTACACCTTC. Residues: CASSWGRLANYGYTF.

Only a few counts were recorded for this clonotype. The chain carries TRBV12-3 or TRBV12-4 and TRBJ1-1, with D hard to call. The ends were cut back, 6 bases at V and 0 bases at J, with 26 bases in the middle. The CDR3 runs to 19 residues. Here the CDR3 reads CASRLTWSIVRSVNTEAFF. The CDR3, as DNA: TGTGCCAGCAGATTAACGTGGTCGATTGTCAGGTCAGTGAACACTGAAGCTTTCTTT.

This clonotype was seen repeatedly, ten times or more. The rearrangement uses TRBV7-9 and TRBJ2-2; possible D gene TRBD1, 5 bases. V was cut by 0 bases and J by 4 bases, with 6 bases left in between. The CDR3 contains 14 residues. Per the germline V gene, CDR1 is SEHNR and CDR2 is FQNEAQ (reference sequence). The CDR3: CASSLAGLTGELFF. CDR3 DNA: TGTGCCAGCAGCTTAGCGGGGCTCACCGGGGAGCTGTTTTTT.

This sequence joins TRBV6-5 and TRBJ2-7, with 7 positions matching TRBD1. J gave up 0 bases and V 5 bases, and 10 bases lay outside the gene matches. The CDR3 spans 16 residues. The germline CDR1 and CDR2 sequences are MNHEY and SVGAGI. The CDR3 loop is CASSRPRGLSSYEQYF. The CDR3 DNA reads TGTGCCAGCAGTCGTCCGAGGGGGCTAAGCTCCTACGAGCAGTACTTC.

This clonotype was observed at least ten times. The chain employs TRBV6-6 and TRBJ2-7; 12 nucleotides line up with TRBD1. The trim removed 6 bases at V and 6 bases at J, leaving 9 bases unmatched. This CDR3 region has 15 residues. Germline CDR1 MNHNY, CDR2 SVGAGI (reference sequence). CDR3 nucleotide sequence: TGTGCCAGCAGGCCCTCCGGGACAGGGGGCGGCGAGCAGTACTTC. It specifies CASRPSGTGGGEQYF.

This clonotype was counted between two and nine times. V and J are TRBV10-1 and TRBJ2-3; TRBD2 matches at 13 bases. V lost 2 bases and J lost 2; bases outside the gene matches: 7. Looked up from germline, CDR1 is WNHNN and CDR2 is SYGVQD (reference sequence). This CDR3 has 18 amino acids. The DNA for the CDR3 is TGCGCCAGCAGTGAGGTTCAAGGGACTAGCGGGGCCACAGATACGCAGTATTTT. This gives the protein CASSEVQGTSGATDTQYF.

This chain links TRBV12-3 or TRBV12-4 with TRBJ2-3; TRBD2 aligns across 9 bases. Unmatched junction bases numbered 2, after V lost 10 bases and J lost 0 bases. CDR3 length: 13 amino acids. The CDR3 DNA sequence: TGTGCCATTCTAGCGGGGAGCACAGATACGCAGTATTTT. Amino acids: CAILAGSTDTQYF.

DNA for the CDR3: TGTGCCAGCAACCGGGACAGGGGAGGCTATGGCTACACCTTC. Translation gives CASNRDRGGYGYTF. V gene TRBV6-5 combines with J gene TRBJ1-2; 10 nucleotides align to TRBD1. With 7 bases clipped from V and 4 bases from J, the junction kept 6 bases outside the gene matches. Per germline, CDR1 MNHEY and CDR2 SVGAGI. CDR3 size: 14 residues.

This clonotype was counted many times. This sequence joins TRBV29-1 and TRBJ2-4; D might be TRBD1 (6 bases). The ends were cut back, 6 bases at V and 5 bases at J, with 14 bases in the middle. Germline V CDR1 and CDR2: SQVTM, ANQGSEA. The CDR3 is made up of 13 amino acids. The CDR3 coding sequence is TGCAGCGTCAAAAGGACAGCGCAAAACATTCAGTACTTC. Its protein product is CSVKRTAQNIQYF.

This clonotype was seen only a few times. The chain carries TRBV10-3 and TRBJ1-2; no reliable D call. Looked up from germline, CDR1 is ENHRY and CDR2 is SYGVKD. Deletions cut 7 bases from V and 7 bases from J, with 19 bases between. CDR3 length equals 14 residues. CDR3 DNA sequence: TGTGCCATCAAGAAGACGGCCCTCCTTCGTGGCTACACCTTC. This codes for CAIKKTALLRGYTF.

The rearrangement joins TRBV30 to TRBJ2-1, with D perhaps TRBD1 or TRBD2 (5 bases each). Germline CDR1 reads GTSNPN; CDR2 reads SVGIG (reference sequence). The V and J ends lost 2 bases and 3 bases respectively, with 8 bases between them. The CDR3 is 13 residues long. As DNA, the CDR3 is TGTGCCTGGAGTATGGGGGTCTACAATGAGCAGTTCTTC. Its translation is CAWSMGVYNEQFF.

This clonotype was counted at least ten times. The rearrangement links TRBV7-8 to TRBJ2-7; the D gene is possibly TRBD1 (5 bases). Trimming took off 5 bases at V and 0 bases at J, with 14 bases between the two ends. The CDR3 covers 15 residues. Germline V gene sequence: CDR1 SGHVS, CDR2 FQNEAQ. CDR3 sequence: CASSPRRTSSYEQYF. The CDR3 DNA follows: TGTGCCAGCAGCCCTCGCCGGACAAGCTCCTACGAGCAGTACTTC.

In its sample, this clonotype was seen a few times. This chain links TRBV6-5 with TRBJ2-7, with 8 bases that match TRBD1. Germline V gene sequence: CDR1 MNHEY, CDR2 SVGAGI. The CDR3 runs to 14 residues. V lost 0 bases and J lost 3; bases outside the gene matches: 1. CDR3 region: CASSYSGTGYEQYF. As DNA, the CDR3 is TGTGCCAGCAGTTACTCCGGGACAGGCTACGAGCAGTACTTC.

This clonotype appeared many times. The rearrangement joins TRBV20-1 to TRBJ1-5, with D unresolved. Trimming took off 0 bases at V and 9 bases at J, with 12 bases between the two ends. CDR3 length: 13 residues. Germline loops: CDR1 DFQATT, CDR2 SNEGSKA (reference sequence). The CDR3 DNA follows: TGCAGTGCTAGAGATTCCGGGGAATGGCCCCAGCATTTT. Amino acids: CSARDSGEWPQHF.

This rearrangement joins TRBV16 to TRBJ1-5; D uncertain. Germline V CDR1 and CDR2: KGHSY, FQNENV. CDR3 length: 14 residues. Trimming removed 0 bases from V and 4 bases from J, with 7 bases in between. The chain's CDR3 is CASSQSRGNQPQHF. The CDR3 DNA reads TGTGCCAGCAGCCAATCTCGCGGTAATCAGCCCCAGCATTTT.

The rearrangement links TRBV2 to TRBJ2-3; 8 nucleotides align to TRBD1. Per the germline V gene, CDR1 is SNHLY and CDR2 is FYNNEI. Losses at the gene ends were 6 bases for V and 1 base for J; bases not matched to a gene: 6. The CDR3 spans 15 residues. The CDR3 protein is CASSRQDRGTDTQYF. CDR3 in DNA: TGTGCCAGCAGCAGGCAGGACAGGGGCACAGATACGCAGTATTTT.